What follows are 28 T cell receptor beta chains derived from one specimen sequenced in a study of blood T cells in healthy people across ages (dated by TCRdb to about 2015). The protocol used for the library was 5' RACE. Instrument used: Illumina HiSeq 2500. The second PCR ran for roughly 7 to 11 cycles and used a J-beta primer mix along with a sample-barcoded 5' primer. TCRdb reanalyzed the raw reads on its own, using fastp at Q25 for trimming and MiXCR for clone calling, and kept in-frame beta chains. One record per CDR3 amino acid sequence lists the most common genes and DNA. Across this sample there are fewer than 900,000 distinct CDR3 sequences, with more than 40% seen only once. Roughly 31% of the sample belongs to the ten largest clones. Sequencing was done on a sample of blood. These receptors were obtained from a woman between 55 and 75 years old in good health.

The chain uses TRBV20-1 and TRBJ2-7; D may be TRBD2 (5 bases). Trimming left V 0 bases short and J 3 bases short, with 12 bases between. This CDR3 has 14 residues. Germline V lookup: CDR1 DFQATT, CDR2 SNEGSKA (reference sequence). DNA for the CDR3: TGCAGTGCTAGAGATAGCGAGACCATCTACGAGCAGTACTTC. Amino acids: CSARDSETIYEQYF.

This clonotype was seen a few times. The rearrangement uses TRBV5-1 and TRBJ2-4; 8 bases line up with TRBD2. This CDR3 contains 15 residues. Germline CDR1 SGHRS, CDR2 YFSETQ. The J segment lost 7 bases and the V segment lost 3 bases, leaving 9 bases of the junction unmatched. The CDR3 reads CASSSLAGMRNIQYF. Here the CDR3 DNA reads TGCGCCAGCAGCTCCTTAGCGGGGATGAGGAACATTCAGTACTTC.

This chain joins TRBV27 and TRBJ2-1, with TRBD1 identical over 9 bases. V shed 10 bases and J 13 bases; nucleotides not matched to a gene: 14. Germline V CDR1 and CDR2: MNHEY, SMNVEV (reference sequence). The CDR3 runs to 13 residues. CDR3 DNA sequence: TGTGCCATCGGGTTGGGGACAGGGAACATTCAGTTCTTC. Translating it yields CAIGLGTGNIQFF.

The V gene is TRBV28, the J gene TRBJ1-5, with 8 bases aligning to TRBD1. This CDR3 region has 15 residues. The V gene's germline CDR1 is MDHEN and CDR2 SYDVKM. V lost 5 bases and J lost 2; bases outside the gene matches: 5. DNA of the CDR3: TGTGCCAGCAGTGACAGGGGCAGGGGCAATCAGCCCCAGCATTTT. It codes for CASSDRGRGNQPQHF. The whole variable domain, remainder taken from reference TRBV28 and TRBJ1-5, is DVKVTQSSRYLVKRTGEKVFLECVQDMDHENMFWYRQDPGLGLRLIYFSYDVKMKEKGDIPEGYSVSREKKERFSLILESASTNQTSMYLCASSDRGRGNQPQHFGDGTRLSIL.

The chain employs TRBV28 and TRBJ2-5; 8 bases fit TRBD2. After removal of 1 base from V and 9 bases from J, the junction contained 7 bases not matched to a gene. Germline-derived CDR1 and CDR2 are MDHEN and SYDVKM. This CDR3 comprises 14 residues. The CDR3 loop reads CASSLSDGREAQYF. The CDR3 bases are TGTGCCAGCAGTTTATCGGACGGGAGGGAGGCCCAGTACTTC.

The rearrangement uses TRBV2 and TRBJ2-3, with 8 bases matching TRBD2. Germline assignment: CDR1 SNHLY and CDR2 FYNNEI. CDR3 length: 12 residues. With 11 bases clipped from V and 2 bases from J, the junction kept 3 bases outside the gene matches. The CDR3 DNA reads TGTGCCGGCGGACTAGCCACAGATACGCAGTATTTT. Encoded protein: CAGGLATDTQYF.

This clonotype was observed a single time. The V call is TRBV2, the J call TRBJ2-4, with TRBD1 matching 8 bases. The closer fit of TRBJ2-7 to the DNA end suggests the J call may be wrong. This CDR3 spans 14 amino acids. Germline V gene sequence: CDR1 SNHLY, CDR2 FYNNEI. CDR3 loop: CASRPLDRAREQYF. CDR3 DNA: TGTGCCAGCAGGCCCCTGGACAGGGCTCGCGAGCAGTACTTC.

In DNA form, the CDR3 reads TGTGCCAGCAACATAGAGGCCGGGACAGGGCTACGGGAGCAGTACTTC. It yields the protein CASNIEAGTGLREQYF. The chain combines TRBV12-3 or TRBV12-4 with TRBJ2-7, with 9 bases lining up with TRBD1. This CDR3 has 16 amino acids. V lost 7 bases and J lost 7; bases outside the gene matches: 17.

The chain employs TRBV2 and TRBJ1-4; D perhaps matches TRBD1 (5 bases). CDR1 and CDR2 from the germline V gene are SNHLY and FYNNEI. The CDR3 runs 14 residues. V was shortened by 5 bases and J by 13 bases, with 20 bases between the two germline ends. The DNA for the CDR3 is TGTGCCAGCAGTCCCGACGCGGGACGGCAATTACTGTTTTTT. Translation gives CASSPDAGRQLLFF.

The chain recombines TRBV12-3 or TRBV12-4 with TRBJ2-7, with 8 bases identical to TRBD1. The V segment lost 5 bases and the J segment 0 bases; nucleotides outside the gene matches: 6. The CDR3 contains 15 residues. The CDR3, as DNA: TGTGCCAGCAGTCAGACAGGGGCCCGCTCCTACGAGCAGTACTTC. It is translated as CASSQTGARSYEQYF.

As DNA, the CDR3 is TGTGCCAGCAGTGTAAACCCTTCGGGAGAGCAGTTCTTC. Translation gives CASSVNPSGEQFF. The gene calls are TRBV2 and TRBJ2-1; maybe TRBD2 (5 bases). This CDR3 spans 13 amino acids. The germline CDR1 and CDR2 sequences are SNHLY and FYNNEI. V shed 4 bases and J shed 10 bases, with 14 bases lying between them.

The sample holds a few counts of this clonotype. V gene TRBV7-2 combines with J gene TRBJ1-5, with D possibly matching TRBD1 (5 bases). V shed 1 base and J shed 2 bases, with 9 bases lying between them. The germline V gene encodes CDR1 SGHTA and CDR2 FQGNSA. This CDR3 comprises 15 residues. The CDR3, as DNA: TGTGCCAGCAGCTTAGGACCGGGGGGCAATCAGCCCCAGCATTTT. As protein: CASSLGPGGNQPQHF.

The chain recombines TRBV20-1 with TRBJ2-3; TRBD2 aligns across 8 bases. In germline, CDR1 is DFQATT, CDR2 SNEGSKA (reference sequence). The CDR3 consists of 14 residues. The chain's CDR3 is CSAGREEGTDTQYF. In DNA, the CDR3 is TGCAGCGCCGGGCGGGAGGAGGGCACAGATACGCAGTATTTT.

The chain recombines TRBV3-1 with TRBJ2-5; weak D call: TRBD2 (6 bases). V was clipped by 4 bases and J by 6 bases, with 21 bases between them. CDR1 is LGHDT and CDR2 is YNNKEL in the germline V gene (reference sequence). This CDR3 comprises 16 residues. The CDR3 here is CASSPVDSGRSKTQYF. The CDR3 region has the DNA TGTGCCAGCAGCCCTGTCGATAGCGGACGTTCGAAGACCCAGTACTTC.

The J gene is TRBJ2-7, the V gene TRBV29-1; 7 bases align to TRBD2. The CDR3 has 13 amino acids. The ends lost 3 bases at V and 6 bases at J; junction bases unmatched: 8. The germline CDR1 and CDR2 sequences are SQVTM and ANQGSEA. CDR3 residues: CSVEVFAGAEQYF. CDR3 nucleotide sequence: TGCAGCGTTGAGGTGTTTGCGGGAGCCGAGCAGTACTTC.

This chain connects TRBV18 to TRBJ2-5, with 9 bases fitting TRBD1. Unmatched junction bases numbered 12, after V lost 2 bases and J lost 11 bases. The CDR3 extends over 15 amino acids. The V gene's germline CDR1 is KGHSH and CDR2 LQKENI. The CDR3 DNA reads TGTGCCAGCTCACCATCCCGGGACAGGGCCTGGGAGCAGTACTTC. Amino acids: CASSPSRDRAWEQYF.

The V and J genes are TRBV10-3 and TRBJ2-1; a possible D gene is TRBD2 (6 bases). Matching the DNA end better, TRBJ2-7 makes the J call doubtful. The CDR3 length is 15 residues. The germline CDR1 and CDR2 sequences are ENHRY and SYGVKD. Here the CDR3 DNA reads TGTGCCATCGGGCTTCGGAGCGGGTCCTACAATGAGCAGTACTTC. It codes for CAIGLRSGSYNEQYF.

This clonotype was seen at least ten times. The chain combines TRBV9 with TRBJ2-7; D call uncertain. This CDR3 has 13 amino acids. From germline, CDR1 is SGDLS and CDR2 YYNGEE. The V end lost 2 bases, the J end lost 4 bases, and 10 bases lay between the germline ends. CDR3 coding DNA: TGTGCCAGCAGCGTTACTGAAGGGTACGAGCAGTACTTC. Amino acids: CASSVTEGYEQYF. The entire variable domain, with the rest obtained from reference TRBV9 and TRBJ2-7, is as follows: DSGVTQTPKHLITATGQRVTLRCSPRSGDLSVYWYQQSLDQGLQFLIQYYNGEERAKGNILERFSAQQFPDLHSELNLSSLELGDSALYFCASSVTEGYEQYFGPGTRLTVT.

The rearrangement links TRBV9 to TRBJ1-1; TRBD1 matches 8 bases. The CDR3 is made up of 14 amino acids. Germline V gene data show CDR1 as SGDLS and CDR2 as YYNGEE. With 3 bases clipped from V and 10 bases from J, the junction kept 11 bases outside the gene matches. CDR3 DNA: TGTGCCAGCAGCGCCCTAGGGACAGGACAAGGAGCTTTCTTT. It specifies CASSALGTGQGAFF.

The genes are TRBV7-9 and TRBJ1-1; D unresolved. Germline loops: CDR1 SEHNR, CDR2 FQNEAQ (reference sequence). Trimming cost V 6 bases and J 3 bases, with 11 bases left between them. The CDR3 extends over 13 amino acids. As DNA, the CDR3 is TGTGCCAGCAGATTCGAGAGGGACACTGAAGCTTTCTTT. Translating gives CASRFERDTEAFF.

This clonotype has only a few counts. V is TRBV9 and J is TRBJ2-1; 11 nucleotides match TRBD2. There are 15 residues in the CDR3. Trimming removed 4 bases from V and 4 bases from J; junction bases left unmatched: 4. The germline V gene has CDR1 SGDLS and CDR2 YYNGEE. Here the CDR3 DNA reads TGTGCCAGCAGCACCGGGACTAGCGGATACAATGAGCAGTTCTTC. The encoded protein is CASSTGTSGYNEQFF. The variable domain in full, with the rest retrieved from reference TRBV9 and TRBJ2-1, is DSGVTQTPKHLITATGQRVTLRCSPRSGDLSVYWYQQSLDQGLQFLIQYYNGEERAKGNILERFSAQQFPDLHSELNLSSLELGDSALYFCASSTGTSGYNEQFFGPGTRLTVL.

The chain is built from TRBV12-3 or TRBV12-4 and TRBJ1-2; TRBD1 matches 9 bases. The V and J ends lost 6 bases and 8 bases, in that order; junction bases with no gene match: 10. The CDR3 covers 14 residues. The CDR3 sequence: CASRETGGAYGYTF. The CDR3 DNA is TGTGCCAGCAGGGAAACAGGGGGCGCCTACGGCTACACCTTC.

The chain employs TRBV2 and TRBJ2-3; D tentatively fits TRBD1 or TRBD2 (5 bases each). CDR3 length: 15 residues. Germline V CDR1 and CDR2: SNHLY, FYNNEI. V dropped 6 bases and J dropped 4 bases, with 17 bases sitting between them. CDR3 coding DNA: TGTGCCAGCAGGCTCGGCAGGGACGGCTCAGATACGCAGTATTTT. Its translation is CASRLGRDGSDTQYF.

The sample holds a few counts of this clonotype. V is TRBV11-2 and J is TRBJ2-1, with 7 bases matching TRBD1. CDR1 SGHAT and CDR2 FQNNGV come from the germline V gene. CDR3 length equals 16 residues. The ends lost 3 bases at V and 3 bases at J; junction bases unmatched: 8. CDR3 in DNA: TGTGCCAGCAGCTTCGCCAGGGGGATGTTCTACAATGAGCAGTTCTTC. Protein product: CASSFARGMFYNEQFF.

A single count supports this clonotype. The chain recombines TRBV18 with TRBJ2-6, with D uncertain. From germline, CDR1 is KGHSH and CDR2 LQKENI. This CDR3 has 16 amino acids. V was pared by 3 bases and J by 2 bases, with 11 bases between. The CDR3, as DNA: TGTGCCAGCTCACCGATGATTAGTACTGGGGCCAACGTCCTGACTTTC. This translates into CASSPMISTGANVLTF.

In its sample, this clonotype was seen a few times. This chain's CDR3 is CASSPGARHDEQYF. The CDR3 coding sequence is TGCGCCAGCAGCCCGGGGGCCCGACACGACGAGCAGTACTTC. The V and J genes are TRBV5-1 and TRBJ2-7; perhaps D is TRBD1 or TRBD2 (6 bases each). V lost 4 bases, J lost 5 bases, and 16 bases lay in between. Germline CDR1 reads SGHRS; CDR2 reads YFSETQ. The CDR3 covers 14 residues.

The chain employs TRBV7-9 and TRBJ2-3; 8 positions match TRBD1. CDR1 is SEHNR, CDR2 FQNEAQ, per germline (reference sequence). The CDR3 spans 17 residues. J lost 2 bases, V lost 0 bases, and 7 bases had no gene match. This chain's CDR3 is CASSLALTGELTDTQYF. In DNA form, the CDR3 reads TGTGCCAGCAGCTTAGCTTTGACAGGGGAACTCACAGATACGCAGTATTTT.

The chain employs TRBV6-1 and TRBJ2-3; a possible D gene is TRBD2 (6 bases). The CDR3 sequence is 17 residues long. The germline gives CDR1 MNHNS, CDR2 SASEGT. V was shortened by 6 bases and J by 0 bases, with 19 bases between the two germline ends. CDR3 amino acids: CASSRRFGTSSTDTQYF. Here the CDR3 DNA reads TGTGCCAGCAGCCGACGCTTCGGGACTTCTAGCACAGATACGCAGTATTTT.